This T cell receptor (beta chain) was identified in a study of T cell repertoires and Cas9 in healthy adults. Study-wide background: SpCas9-reactive CD4 and CD8 T cells were characterized for potency, cytotoxicity and lineage.

Per the germline V gene, CDR1 is MNHNS and CDR2 is SASEGT. The length of the CDR3 is 13 residues. V shed 5 bases, J shed 7 bases, and the junction held 4 bases outside the gene matches. The table came from immunoSEQ multiplex PCR; TCRdb's copy has only in-frame clones and leaves some out. The sample contains 20,000 to 25,000 clones, roughly nine tenths of which appear only once. Sequencing was performed on CD4+ effector T cells (CD127+, CD25-, CD137-, CD154-) from PBMCs; culture status not recorded. This TCR derives from a human donor in good health. The chain couples TRBV6-1 to TRBJ1-4, with 7 nucleotides matching TRBD1. This chain's CDR3 is CASSRQGGEKLFF. The DNA of the CDR3 is TGTGCCAGCAGTAGACAGGGAGGTGAAAAACTGTTTTTT.